There are a few counts of the clone carrying this T cell receptor (beta chain). Its antigen remains unknown. These data originate in a study of cytomegalovirus exposure and HLA in healthy donors. Broader study findings: Reportedly, diagnosis of cytomegalovirus status by the classifier showed high specificity and sensitivity. With further analysis later on, most CMV-associated TCR beta chains appeared HLA-restricted.

Germline V gene lookup returns CDR1 SGHAT and CDR2 FQNNGV. The CDR3 is 18 residues long. V was trimmed by 5 bases and J by 1 base, leaving 23 bases between them. PCR amplification relied on 60 Vbeta primers (plus 13 Jbeta primers). In the authors' methods: A later analysis counted around 80 million unique TCR beta chains, some 11 million shared. Sequencing was performed with immunoSEQ multiplex PCR; in TCRdb, only in-frame clones are kept and a portion is missing. V, J and clone size are taken as reported in that table, and D and trimming were inferred from the DNA itself. The sample shows just over 150,000 clones, roughly 79% of them seen only once. Participants comprised healthy donors of bone marrow.

The chain links TRBV11-2 to TRBJ1-1; a weak D match, TRBD1 (6 bases). The TCR originated in a woman in her forties or fifties in good health and CMV-seropositive. Sequenced material: PBMCs. The CDR3 DNA follows: TGTGCCAGCAGCCCTAGGCCGACTTTGGGGGGGCGGAACACTGAAGCTTTCTTT. Amino acids: CASSPRPTLGGRNTEAFF.